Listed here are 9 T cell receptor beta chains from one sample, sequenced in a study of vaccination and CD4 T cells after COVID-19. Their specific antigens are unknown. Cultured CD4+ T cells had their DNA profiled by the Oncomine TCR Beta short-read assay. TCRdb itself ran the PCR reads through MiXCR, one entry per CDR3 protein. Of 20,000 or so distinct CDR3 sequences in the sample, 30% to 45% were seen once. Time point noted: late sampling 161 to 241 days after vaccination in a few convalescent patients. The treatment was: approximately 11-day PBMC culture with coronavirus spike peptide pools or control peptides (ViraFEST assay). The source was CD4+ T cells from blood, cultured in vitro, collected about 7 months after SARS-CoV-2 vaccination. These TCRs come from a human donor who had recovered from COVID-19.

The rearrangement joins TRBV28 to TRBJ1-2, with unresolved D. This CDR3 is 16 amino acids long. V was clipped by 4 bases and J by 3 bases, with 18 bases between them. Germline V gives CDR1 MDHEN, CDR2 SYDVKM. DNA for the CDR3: TGTGCCAGCAGTTCTGGATCGGGAGCTCCCTACTATGGCTACACCTTC. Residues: CASSSGSGAPYYGYTF.

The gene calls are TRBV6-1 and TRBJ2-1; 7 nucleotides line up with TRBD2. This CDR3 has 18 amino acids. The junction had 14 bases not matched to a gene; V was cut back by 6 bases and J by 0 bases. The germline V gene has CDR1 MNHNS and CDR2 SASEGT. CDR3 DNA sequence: TGTGCCAGCAGGGGGGGAGGGGAGGGACCGAGCTCCTACAATGAGCAGTTCTTC. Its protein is CASRGGGEGPSSYNEQFF.

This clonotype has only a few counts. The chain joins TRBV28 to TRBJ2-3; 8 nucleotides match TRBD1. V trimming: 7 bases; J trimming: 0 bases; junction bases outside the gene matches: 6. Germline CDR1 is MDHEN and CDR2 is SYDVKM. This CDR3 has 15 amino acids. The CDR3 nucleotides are TGTGCCAGCACCCCAGGGGGCCGTAGCACAGATACGCAGTATTTT. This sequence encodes CASTPGGRSTDTQYF.

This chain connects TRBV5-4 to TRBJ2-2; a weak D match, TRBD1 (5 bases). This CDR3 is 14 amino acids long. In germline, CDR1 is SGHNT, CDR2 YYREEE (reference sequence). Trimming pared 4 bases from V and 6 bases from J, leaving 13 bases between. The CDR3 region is CASSPNQGSGELFF. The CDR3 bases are TGTGCCAGCAGCCCGAATCAGGGATCCGGGGAGCTGTTTTTT.

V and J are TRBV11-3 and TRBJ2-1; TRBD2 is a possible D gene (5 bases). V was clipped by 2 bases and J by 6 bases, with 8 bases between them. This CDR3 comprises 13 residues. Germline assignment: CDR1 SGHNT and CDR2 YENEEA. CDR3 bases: TGTGCCAGCAGCTTAATAGCGACCAATGAGCAGTTCTTC. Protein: CASSLIATNEQFF.

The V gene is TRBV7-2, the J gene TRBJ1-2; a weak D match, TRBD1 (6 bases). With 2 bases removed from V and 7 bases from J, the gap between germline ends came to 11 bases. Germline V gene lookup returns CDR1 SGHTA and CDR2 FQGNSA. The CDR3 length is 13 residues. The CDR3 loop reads CASSLTGTSGYTF. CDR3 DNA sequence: TGTGCCAGCAGCTTAACAGGGACGAGTGGCTACACCTTC.

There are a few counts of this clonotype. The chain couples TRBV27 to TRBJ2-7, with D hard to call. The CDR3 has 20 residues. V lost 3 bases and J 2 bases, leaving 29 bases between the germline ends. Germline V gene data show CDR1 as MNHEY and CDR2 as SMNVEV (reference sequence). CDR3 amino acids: CASSFRFLAGETQPPYEQYF. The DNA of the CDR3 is TGTGCCAGCAGTTTTCGTTTCCTCGCTGGGGAAACCCAACCTCCCTACGAGCAGTACTTC.

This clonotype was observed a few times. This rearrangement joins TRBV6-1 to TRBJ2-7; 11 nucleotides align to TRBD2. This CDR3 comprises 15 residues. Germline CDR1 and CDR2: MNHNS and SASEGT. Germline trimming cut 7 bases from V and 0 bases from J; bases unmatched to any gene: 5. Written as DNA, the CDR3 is TGTGCCAGCATAAGGCTAGCGGGGGGCTCCTACGAGCAGTACTTC. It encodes CASIRLAGGSYEQYF.

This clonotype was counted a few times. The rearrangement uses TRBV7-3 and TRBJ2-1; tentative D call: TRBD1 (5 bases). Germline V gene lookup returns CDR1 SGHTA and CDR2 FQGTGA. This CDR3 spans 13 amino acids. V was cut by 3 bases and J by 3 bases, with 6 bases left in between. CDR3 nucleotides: TGTGCCAGCAGCTTTACAGGCTACAATGAGCAGTTCTTC. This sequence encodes CASSFTGYNEQFF.